These 13 T cell receptor beta chains originate from one sample sequenced in a study of shared clonotypes between healthy human individuals. This table comes from immunoSEQ multiplex PCR, and its TCRdb copy is limited to in-frame clones, with some not included. The table records about a million clones, about 80% of them present only once. The sequenced material came from memory CD4+ T cells from PBMCs. As for subset: CD45RA-negative fraction. All receptors come from a man aged 18 to 30 in good health. Some clones in this sample may be carry-over from other donors' samples.

The chain has TRBV2 and TRBJ2-7; D might be TRBD1 (5 bases). This CDR3 spans 12 amino acids. Germline CDR1 reads SNHLY; CDR2 reads FYNNEI. Trimming cost V 4 bases and J 7 bases, with 11 bases left between them. This chain's CDR3 is CASSVGPGEQYF. The CDR3 DNA reads as TGTGCCAGCAGTGTCGGGCCAGGGGAGCAGTACTTC.

V usage is TRBV6-5 and J usage is TRBJ1-1; possibly TRBD1 for D (6 bases). The CDR3 runs 12 residues. Trimming stripped 7 bases from V and 4 bases from J, with 10 bases between. Germline CDR1 MNHEY, CDR2 SVGAGI. Written as DNA, the CDR3 is TGTGCCAGCAATACACAGGGCACTGAAGCTTTCTTT. It is translated as CASNTQGTEAFF.

The V and J genes are TRBV11-3 and TRBJ2-7, with D tentatively TRBD1 or TRBD2 (5 bases each). The CDR3 runs 14 residues. Germline V lookup: CDR1 SGHNT, CDR2 YENEEA. V lost 6 bases and J 3 bases, leaving 15 bases between the germline ends. Here the CDR3 DNA reads TGTGCCAGCAGTAAAGAGGGGCAGCGCTACGAGCAGTACTTC. This sequence encodes CASSKEGQRYEQYF.

V is TRBV7-9 and J is TRBJ2-7, with D tentatively TRBD1 or TRBD2 (5 bases each). The CDR3 runs 16 residues. Trimming shortened V by 0 bases and J by 6 bases, and 18 bases separated the two germline ends. The germline gives CDR1 SEHNR, CDR2 FQNEAQ (reference sequence). CDR3 DNA: TGTGCCAGCAGCTTAGCGTGGGCCCAGGGTGGGAGCGAGCAGTACTTC. Protein sequence: CASSLAWAQGGSEQYF. Full variable domain (outside the CDR3, taken from reference TRBV7-9 and TRBJ2-7): DTGVSQNPRHKITKRGQNVTFRCDPISEHNRLYWYRQTLGQGPEFLTYFQNEAQLEKSRLLSDRFSAERPKGSFSTLEIQRTEQGDSAMYLCASSLAWAQGGSEQYFGPGTRLTVT.

V and J are TRBV5-1 and TRBJ2-4; D tentatively fits TRBD1 or TRBD2 (5 bases each). This CDR3 is built from 14 residues. CDR1 is SGHRS and CDR2 is YFSETQ in the germline V gene. The V gene lost 4 bases and the J gene lost 14 bases, with 22 bases spanning the gap. The CDR3 DNA reads as TGCGCCAGCAGCATCCGAGGCCGGGACGCTGGGGAGTACTTC. Its protein is CASSIRGRDAGEYF.

The CDR3 reads CASRPTSGRAKGEMDTQYF. Written as DNA, the CDR3 is TGTGCCAGCAGGCCCACTAGCGGGAGGGCGAAAGGGGAGATGGATACGCAGTATTTT. The chain recombines TRBV28 with TRBJ2-3; TRBD2 matches 13 bases. CDR1 is MDHEN and CDR2 is SYDVKM in the germline V gene. V lost 6 bases to trimming and J lost 6 bases; unmatched junction nucleotides: 18. The CDR3 is 19 residues long.

The chain employs TRBV6-1 and TRBJ2-7; D gene unclear. Deletions cut 4 bases from V and 0 bases from J, with 4 bases between. Germline V lookup: CDR1 MNHNS, CDR2 SASEGT. The CDR3 spans 12 residues. CDR3 sequence reads: CASSASSYEQYF. The CDR3 region has the DNA TGTGCCAGCAGTGCCAGCTCCTACGAGCAGTACTTC.

The chain has TRBV6-1 and TRBJ2-7; 7 nucleotides match TRBD2. J gave up 1 base and V 6 bases, and 9 bases lay outside the gene matches. The germline gives CDR1 MNHNS, CDR2 SASEGT. The CDR3 runs to 15 residues. CDR3 region: CASSAQGAGSYEQYF. CDR3 in DNA: TGTGCCAGCAGCGCCCAAGGAGCGGGGTCCTACGAGCAGTACTTC.

The rearrangement links TRBV2 to TRBJ2-7, with 7 nucleotides matching TRBD1. J gave up 3 bases and V 8 bases, and 13 bases lay outside the gene matches. Germline CDR1 is SNHLY and CDR2 is FYNNEI. This CDR3 region has 15 residues. The CDR3 region has the DNA TGTGCCAGCCCTAAAGGGTGGGGACAGATCTACGAGCAGTACTTC. Its protein product is CASPKGWGQIYEQYF.

The chain employs TRBV18 and TRBJ2-7; no reliable D call. The germline V and J ends were trimmed by 5 bases and 4 bases, with 15 bases remaining between them. The germline gives CDR1 KGHSH, CDR2 LQKENI. The CDR3 is 14 amino acids. The CDR3 bases are TGTGCCAGCTCAGCACGCCAAGGACCGTACGAGCAGTACTTC. Its translation: CASSARQGPYEQYF.

The CDR3 DNA reads TGTGCCAGCAGCCAGTCTGATACAGAGAATCAGCCCCAGCATTTT. It is translated as CASSQSDTENQPQHF. This chain connects TRBV4-2 to TRBJ1-5; D remains ambiguous. CDR1 LGHNA and CDR2 YNFKEQ come from the germline V gene. The CDR3 covers 15 residues. Trimming took 3 bases from V and 4 from J, leaving 13 bases between them.

The rearrangement uses TRBV15 and TRBJ1-5; D might be TRBD1 (6 bases). The ends were cut back, 0 bases at V and 7 bases at J, with 13 bases in the middle. This CDR3 comprises 15 residues. Germline CDR1 and CDR2: LNHNV and YYDKDF (reference sequence). CDR3 nucleotides: TGTGCCACCAGCAGAGATGGGCAGGGGCTGCAGCCCCAGCATTTT. Protein sequence: CATSRDGQGLQPQHF.

The chain employs TRBV7-2 and TRBJ1-2; D is unclear. CDR1 is SGHTA and CDR2 is FQGNSA in the germline V gene. Trimming took off 0 bases at V and 3 bases at J, with 11 bases between the two ends. The length of the CDR3 is 15 residues. The CDR3 bases are TGTGCCAGCAGCTTAGCGCTCGGCAGTTACTATGGCTACACCTTC. Encoded protein: CASSLALGSYYGYTF.